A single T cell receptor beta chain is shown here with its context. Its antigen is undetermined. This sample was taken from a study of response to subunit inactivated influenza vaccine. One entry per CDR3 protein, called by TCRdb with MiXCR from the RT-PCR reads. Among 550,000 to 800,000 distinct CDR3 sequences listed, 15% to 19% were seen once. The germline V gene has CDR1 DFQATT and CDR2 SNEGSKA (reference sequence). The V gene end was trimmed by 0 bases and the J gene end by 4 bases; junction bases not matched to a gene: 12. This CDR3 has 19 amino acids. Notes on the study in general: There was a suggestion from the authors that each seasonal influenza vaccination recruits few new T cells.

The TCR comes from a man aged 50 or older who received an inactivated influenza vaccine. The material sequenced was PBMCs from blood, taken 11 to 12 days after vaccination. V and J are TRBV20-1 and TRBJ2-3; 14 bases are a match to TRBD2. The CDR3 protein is CSARDGTSGRTSVADTQYF. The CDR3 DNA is TGCAGTGCTAGAGATGGGACTAGCGGGAGAACAAGTGTGGCAGATACGCAGTATTTT.